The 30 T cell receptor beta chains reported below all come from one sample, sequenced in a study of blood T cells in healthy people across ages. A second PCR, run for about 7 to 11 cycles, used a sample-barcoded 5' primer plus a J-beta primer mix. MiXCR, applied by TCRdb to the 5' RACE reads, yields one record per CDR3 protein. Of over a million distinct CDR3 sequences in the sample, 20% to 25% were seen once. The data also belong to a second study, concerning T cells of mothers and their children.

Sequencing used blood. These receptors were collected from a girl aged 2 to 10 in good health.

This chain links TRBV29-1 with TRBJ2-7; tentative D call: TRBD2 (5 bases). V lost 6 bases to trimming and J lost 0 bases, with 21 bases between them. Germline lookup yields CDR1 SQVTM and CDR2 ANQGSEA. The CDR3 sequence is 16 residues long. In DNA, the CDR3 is TGCAGCGTCCGGAGTCCCTTCGCCACTAGCTCCTACGAGCAGTACTTC. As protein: CSVRSPFATSSYEQYF.

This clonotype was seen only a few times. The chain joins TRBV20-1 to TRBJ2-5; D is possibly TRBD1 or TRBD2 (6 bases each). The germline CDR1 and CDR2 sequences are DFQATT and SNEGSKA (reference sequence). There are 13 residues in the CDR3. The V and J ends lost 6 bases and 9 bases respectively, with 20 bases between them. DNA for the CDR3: TGCAGTGCCCTCGATCGGGGGCCAGGGGCCCAGTACTTC. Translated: CSALDRGPGAQYF.

CDR3 nucleotide sequence: TGTGCCACCAGCAGAGATCTCTCAGATTCCTACGAGCAGTACTTC. It yields the protein CATSRDLSDSYEQYF. The V and J genes are TRBV15 and TRBJ2-7, with D hard to call. Germline V CDR1 and CDR2: LNHNV, YYDKDF (reference sequence). The length of the CDR3 is 15 residues. Trimming removed 0 bases at V and 1 base at J, with 10 bases between. Supplemented by reference TRBV15 and TRBJ2-7, the full variable domain reads DAMVIQNPRYQVTQFGKPVTLSCSQTLNHNVMYWYQQKSSQAPKLLFHYYDKDFNNEADTPDNFQSRRPNTSFCFLDIRSPGLGDTAMYLCATSRDLSDSYEQYFGPGTRLTVT.

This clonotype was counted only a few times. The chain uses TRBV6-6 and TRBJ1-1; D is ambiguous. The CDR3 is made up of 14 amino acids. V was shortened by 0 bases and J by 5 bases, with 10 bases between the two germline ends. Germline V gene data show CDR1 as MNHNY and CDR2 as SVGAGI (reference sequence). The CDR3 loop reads CASSYSWGKTEAFF. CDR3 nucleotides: TGTGCCAGCAGTTACTCGTGGGGAAAAACTGAAGCTTTCTTT.

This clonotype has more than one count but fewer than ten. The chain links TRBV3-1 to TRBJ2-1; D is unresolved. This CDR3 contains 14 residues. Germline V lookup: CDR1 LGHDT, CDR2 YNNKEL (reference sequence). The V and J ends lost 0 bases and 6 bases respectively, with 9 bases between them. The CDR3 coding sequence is TGTGCCAGCAGCCAAGATTTACGGAGCAATGAGCAGTTCTTC. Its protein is CASSQDLRSNEQFF.

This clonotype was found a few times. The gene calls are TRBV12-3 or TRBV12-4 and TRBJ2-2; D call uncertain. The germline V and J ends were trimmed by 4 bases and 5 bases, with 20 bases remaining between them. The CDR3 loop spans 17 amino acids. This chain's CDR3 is CASSYSSAHHGTGELFF. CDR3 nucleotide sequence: TGTGCCAGCAGTTACTCATCCGCTCATCACGGGACCGGGGAGCTGTTTTTT.

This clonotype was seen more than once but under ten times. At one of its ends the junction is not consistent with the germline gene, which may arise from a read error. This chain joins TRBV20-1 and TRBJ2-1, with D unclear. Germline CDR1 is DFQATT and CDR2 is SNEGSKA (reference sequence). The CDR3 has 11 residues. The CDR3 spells CSARNTLEQFF. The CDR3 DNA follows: TGTAGTGCTCGAAACACCTTAGAGCAGTTCTTC.

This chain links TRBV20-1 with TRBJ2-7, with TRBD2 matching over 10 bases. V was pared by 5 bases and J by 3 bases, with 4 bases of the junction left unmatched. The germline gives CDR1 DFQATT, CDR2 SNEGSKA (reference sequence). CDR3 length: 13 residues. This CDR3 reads CSAASGGIYEQYF. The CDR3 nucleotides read TGCAGTGCTGCTAGCGGGGGTATCTACGAGCAGTACTTC.

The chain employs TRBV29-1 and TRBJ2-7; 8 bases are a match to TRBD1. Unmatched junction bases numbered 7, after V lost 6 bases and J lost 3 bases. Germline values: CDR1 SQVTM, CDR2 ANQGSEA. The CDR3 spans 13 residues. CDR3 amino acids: CSVRQGSLYEQYF. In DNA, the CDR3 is TGCAGCGTCAGACAGGGGAGCCTCTACGAGCAGTACTTC.

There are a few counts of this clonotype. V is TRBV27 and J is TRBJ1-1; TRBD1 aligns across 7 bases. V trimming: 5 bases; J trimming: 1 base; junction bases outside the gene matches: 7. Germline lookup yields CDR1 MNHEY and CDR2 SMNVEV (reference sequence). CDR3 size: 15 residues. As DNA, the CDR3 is TGTGCCAGCAGTCCCTCAGGGGGGAGGAACACTGAAGCTTTCTTT. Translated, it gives CASSPSGGRNTEAFF.

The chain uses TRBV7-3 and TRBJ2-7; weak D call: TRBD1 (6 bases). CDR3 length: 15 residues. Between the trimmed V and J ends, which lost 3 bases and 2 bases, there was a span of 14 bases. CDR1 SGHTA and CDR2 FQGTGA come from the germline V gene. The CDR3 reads CASSFSGDLTYEQYF. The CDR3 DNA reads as TGTGCCAGCAGCTTTTCAGGGGACCTGACCTACGAGCAGTACTTC.

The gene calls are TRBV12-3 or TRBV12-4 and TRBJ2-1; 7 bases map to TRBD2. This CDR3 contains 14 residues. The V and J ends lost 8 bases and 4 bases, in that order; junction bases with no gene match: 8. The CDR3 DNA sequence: TGTGCCAGCGGTGCGGGAGTTGGGTACAATGAGCAGTTCTTC. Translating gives CASGAGVGYNEQFF.

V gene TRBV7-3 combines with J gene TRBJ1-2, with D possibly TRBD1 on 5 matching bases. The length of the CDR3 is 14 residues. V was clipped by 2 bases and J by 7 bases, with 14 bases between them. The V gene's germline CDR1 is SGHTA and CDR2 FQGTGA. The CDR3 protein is CASSLEGESGGYTF. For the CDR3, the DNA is TGTGCCAGCAGCTTAGAAGGGGAGTCCGGTGGCTACACCTTC.

The CDR3: CSVASGSNGNEQFF. DNA for the CDR3: TGCAGCGTTGCTAGCGGGAGCAATGGCAATGAGCAGTTCTTC. The J gene is TRBJ2-1, the V gene TRBV29-1, with TRBD2 matching over 10 bases. This CDR3 is built from 14 residues. CDR1 and CDR2 (germline): SQVTM, ANQGSEA. V lost 4 bases to trimming and J lost 6 bases; unmatched junction nucleotides: 6.

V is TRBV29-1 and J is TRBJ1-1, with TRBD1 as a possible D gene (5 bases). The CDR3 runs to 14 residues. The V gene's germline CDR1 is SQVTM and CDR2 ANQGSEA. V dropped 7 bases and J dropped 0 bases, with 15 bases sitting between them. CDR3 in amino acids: CSAHRPQMNTEAFF. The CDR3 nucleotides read TGCAGCGCCCACAGGCCCCAAATGAACACTGAAGCTTTCTTT.

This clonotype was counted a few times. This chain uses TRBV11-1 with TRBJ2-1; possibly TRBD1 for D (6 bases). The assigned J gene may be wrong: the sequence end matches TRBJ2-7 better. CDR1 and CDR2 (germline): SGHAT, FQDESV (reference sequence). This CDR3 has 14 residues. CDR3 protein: CASRNTGTTYEQYF. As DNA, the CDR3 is TGTGCCAGCAGAAATACAGGGACCACCTACGAGCAGTACTTC.

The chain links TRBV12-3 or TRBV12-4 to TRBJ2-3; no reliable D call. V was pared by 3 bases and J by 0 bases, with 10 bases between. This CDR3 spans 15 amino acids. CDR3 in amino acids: CASSFGSASTDTQYF. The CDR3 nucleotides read TGTGCCAGCAGTTTCGGCAGTGCTAGCACAGATACGCAGTATTTT.

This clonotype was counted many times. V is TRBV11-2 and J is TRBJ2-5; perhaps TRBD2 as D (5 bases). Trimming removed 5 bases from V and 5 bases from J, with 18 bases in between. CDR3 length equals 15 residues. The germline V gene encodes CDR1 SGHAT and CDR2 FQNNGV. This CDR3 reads CASSPFSGEWETQYF. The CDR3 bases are TGTGCCAGCAGCCCGTTTAGTGGGGAGTGGGAGACCCAGTACTTC.

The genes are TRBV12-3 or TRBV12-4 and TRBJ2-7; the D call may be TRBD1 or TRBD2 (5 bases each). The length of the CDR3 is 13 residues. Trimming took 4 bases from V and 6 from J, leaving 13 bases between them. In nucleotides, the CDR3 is TGTGCCAGCAGTTACCCAAATGGGGGCGAGCAGTACTTC. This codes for CASSYPNGGEQYF.

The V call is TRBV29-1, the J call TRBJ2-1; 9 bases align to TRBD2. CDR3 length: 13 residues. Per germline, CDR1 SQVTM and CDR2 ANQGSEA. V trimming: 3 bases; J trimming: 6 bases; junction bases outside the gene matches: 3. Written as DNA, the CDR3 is TGCAGCGTTGATTGGGGACTAGCCAATGAGCAGTTCTTC. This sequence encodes CSVDWGLANEQFF.

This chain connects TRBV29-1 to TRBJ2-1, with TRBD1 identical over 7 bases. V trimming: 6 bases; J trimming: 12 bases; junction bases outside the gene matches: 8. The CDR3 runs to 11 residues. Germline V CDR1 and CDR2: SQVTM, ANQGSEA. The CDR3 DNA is TGCAGCGTGGCGACAGGGATCGGGCAGTTCTTC. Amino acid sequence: CSVATGIGQFF.

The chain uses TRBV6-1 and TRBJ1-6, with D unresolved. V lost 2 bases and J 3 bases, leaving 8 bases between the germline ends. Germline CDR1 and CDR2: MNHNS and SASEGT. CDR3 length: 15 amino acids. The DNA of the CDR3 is TGTGCCAGCAGTGAATCGCCAGACTATAATTCACCCCTCCACTTT. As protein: CASSESPDYNSPLHF.

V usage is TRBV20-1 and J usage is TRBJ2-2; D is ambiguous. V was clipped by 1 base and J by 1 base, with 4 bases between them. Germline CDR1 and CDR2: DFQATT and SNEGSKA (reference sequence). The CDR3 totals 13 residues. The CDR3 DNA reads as TGCAGTGCTAGAGTGGTGAACACCGGGGAGCTGTTTTTT. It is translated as CSARVVNTGELFF.

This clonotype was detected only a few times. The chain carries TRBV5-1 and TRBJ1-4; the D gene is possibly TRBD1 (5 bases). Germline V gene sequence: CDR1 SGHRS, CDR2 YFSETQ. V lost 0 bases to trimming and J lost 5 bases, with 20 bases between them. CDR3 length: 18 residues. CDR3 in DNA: TGCGCCAGCAGCTTGGGTCCCGCGGGGGGGACCAAGAATGAAAAACTGTTTTTT. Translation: CASSLGPAGGTKNEKLFF.

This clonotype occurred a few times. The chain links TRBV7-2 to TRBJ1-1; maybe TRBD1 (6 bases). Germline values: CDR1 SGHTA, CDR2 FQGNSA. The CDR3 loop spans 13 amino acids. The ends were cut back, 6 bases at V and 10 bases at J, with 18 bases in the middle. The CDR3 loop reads CASRTSSGTRAFF. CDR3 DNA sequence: TGTGCCAGCAGAACTAGTTCCGGGACAAGAGCTTTCTTT.

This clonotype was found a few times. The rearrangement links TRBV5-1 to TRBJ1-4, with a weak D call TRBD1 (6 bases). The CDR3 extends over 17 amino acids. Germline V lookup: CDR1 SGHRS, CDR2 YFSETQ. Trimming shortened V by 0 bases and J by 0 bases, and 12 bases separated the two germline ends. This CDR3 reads CASSLAGRGATNEKLFF. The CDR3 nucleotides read TGCGCCAGCAGCTTGGCCGGCAGGGGTGCAACTAATGAAAAACTGTTTTTT. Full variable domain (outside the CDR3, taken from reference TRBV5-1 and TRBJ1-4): KAGVTQTPRYLIKTRGQQVTLSCSPISGHRSVSWYQQTPGQGLQFLFEYFSETQRNKGNFPGRFSGRQFSNSRSEMNVSTLELGDSALYLCASSLAGRGATNEKLFFGSGTQLSVL.

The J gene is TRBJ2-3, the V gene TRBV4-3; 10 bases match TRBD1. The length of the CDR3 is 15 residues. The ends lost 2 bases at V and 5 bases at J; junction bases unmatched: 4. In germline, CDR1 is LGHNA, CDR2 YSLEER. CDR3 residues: CASSQRQGARDTQYF. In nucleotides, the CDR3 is TGCGCCAGCAGCCAAAGACAGGGGGCAAGAGATACGCAGTATTTT.

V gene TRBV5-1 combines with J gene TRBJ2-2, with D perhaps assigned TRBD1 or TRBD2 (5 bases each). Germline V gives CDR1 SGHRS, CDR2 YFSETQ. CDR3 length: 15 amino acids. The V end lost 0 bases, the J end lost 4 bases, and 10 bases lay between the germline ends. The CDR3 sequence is CASSLEPGATGELFF. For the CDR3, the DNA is TGCGCCAGCAGCTTGGAACCCGGGGCCACCGGGGAGCTGTTTTTT. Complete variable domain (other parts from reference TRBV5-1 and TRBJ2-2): KAGVTQTPRYLIKTRGQQVTLSCSPISGHRSVSWYQQTPGQGLQFLFEYFSETQRNKGNFPGRFSGRQFSNSRSEMNVSTLELGDSALYLCASSLEPGATGELFFGEGSRLTVL.

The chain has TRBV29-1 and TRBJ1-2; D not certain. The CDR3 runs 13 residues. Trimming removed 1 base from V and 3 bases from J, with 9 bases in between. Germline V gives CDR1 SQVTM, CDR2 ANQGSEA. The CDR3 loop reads CSVEVAAYYGYTF. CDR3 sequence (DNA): TGCAGCGTTGAAGTTGCAGCCTACTATGGCTACACCTTC.

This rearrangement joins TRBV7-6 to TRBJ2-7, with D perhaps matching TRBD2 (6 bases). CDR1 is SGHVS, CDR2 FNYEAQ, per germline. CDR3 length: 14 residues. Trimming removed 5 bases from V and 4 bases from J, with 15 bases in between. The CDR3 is CASSPRGYPYEQYF. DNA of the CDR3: TGTGCCAGCAGCCCGCGGGGCTATCCTTACGAGCAGTACTTC.